This T cell receptor (beta chain) was identified during a study of shared clonotypes between healthy human individuals. Study-wide results and caveats: About 4.5% of naive CD4 clonotypes were common to a handful of donors. Clonotype sharing among donors was expected to depend on sequencing depth.

CDR1 and CDR2 from the germline V gene are MNHEY and SMNVEV (reference sequence). This CDR3 spans 15 amino acids. Trimming cost V 0 bases and J 2 bases; bases outside gene matches: 4. Splitting of each subset's genomic DNA was done evenly across several immunoSEQ plates. Using immunoSEQ multiplex PCR, the repertoire was profiled, and TCRdb retains in-frame clones only, with some absent. The sample lists over 2 million clones; less than 95% were seen once. The naive CD8 population came from CD45RO-negative cells selected for CCR7, without terminally differentiated effector memory CD45RA+ cells. Concerning this clone: The antigen is not known.

What was sequenced was naive CD8+ T cells sorted from blood. The sequence came from a young man in good health. The rearrangement uses TRBV27 and TRBJ2-7, with 7 nucleotides matching TRBD2. DNA for the CDR3: TGTGCCAGCAGTTTATCGGTGGCGGGAGCCTACGAGCAGTACTTC. Translated: CASSLSVAGAYEQYF.